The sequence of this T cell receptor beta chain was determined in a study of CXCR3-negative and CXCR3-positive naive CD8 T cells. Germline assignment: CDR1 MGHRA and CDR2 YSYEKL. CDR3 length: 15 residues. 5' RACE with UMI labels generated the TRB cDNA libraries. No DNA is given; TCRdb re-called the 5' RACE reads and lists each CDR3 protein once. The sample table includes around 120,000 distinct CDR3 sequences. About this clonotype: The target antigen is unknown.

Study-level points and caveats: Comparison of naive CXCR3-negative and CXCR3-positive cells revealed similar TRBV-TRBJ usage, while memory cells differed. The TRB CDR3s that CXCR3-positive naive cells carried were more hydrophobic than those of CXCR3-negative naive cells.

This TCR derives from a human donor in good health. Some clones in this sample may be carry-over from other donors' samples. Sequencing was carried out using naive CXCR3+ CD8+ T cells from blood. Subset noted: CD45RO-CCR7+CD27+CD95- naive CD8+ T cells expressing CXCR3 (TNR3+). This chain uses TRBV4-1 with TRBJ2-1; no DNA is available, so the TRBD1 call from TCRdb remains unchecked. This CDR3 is CASSPDREPRNEQFF.